In this sample, the clone carrying this TCR beta chain turned up a few times. Some clones are missing from TCRdb's copy, which holds only in-frame ones; the method was immunoSEQ multiplex PCR. This sample carries some 160,000 clones, about 94% of them seen once, and the ten largest clones take under 8.5%. Germline CDR1 PRHDT, CDR2 FYEKMQ (reference sequence). Trimming pared 0 bases from V and 3 bases from J, leaving 6 bases between. The CDR3 runs 15 residues. This entry belongs to a study of control samples from healthy donors and cancer patients. This TCR was recovered from a woman aged 40 to 50 in good health. The sample comprised blood. The J gene is TRBJ1-6, the V gene TRBV13; D call uncertain. CDR3 coding DNA: TGTGCCAGCAGCTTAGGGGGCGGCTATAATTCACCCCTCCACTTT. Encoded protein: CASSLGGGYNSPLHF.